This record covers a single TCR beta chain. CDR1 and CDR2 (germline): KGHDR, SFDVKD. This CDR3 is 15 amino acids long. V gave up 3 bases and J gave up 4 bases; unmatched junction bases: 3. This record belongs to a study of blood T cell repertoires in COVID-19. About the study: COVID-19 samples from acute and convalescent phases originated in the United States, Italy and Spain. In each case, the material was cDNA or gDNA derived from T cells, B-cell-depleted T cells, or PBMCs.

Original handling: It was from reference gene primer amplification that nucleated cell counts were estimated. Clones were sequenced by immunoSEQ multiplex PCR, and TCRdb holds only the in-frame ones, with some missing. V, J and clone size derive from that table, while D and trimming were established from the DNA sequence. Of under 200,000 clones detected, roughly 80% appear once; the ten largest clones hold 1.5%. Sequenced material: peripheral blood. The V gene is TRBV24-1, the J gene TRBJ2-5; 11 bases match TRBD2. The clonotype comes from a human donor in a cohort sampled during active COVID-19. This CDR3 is CATSDRTSGRETQYF. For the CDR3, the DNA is TGTGCCACCAGTGATCGGACTAGCGGGCGAGAGACCCAGTACTTC.